The TCR beta chain under discussion was sequenced for a study of identical twins. This clonotype has ten or more counts. Its antigen is as yet unknown. TCRdb itself ran the 5' RACE reads through MiXCR, one entry per CDR3 protein. The sample consists of 250,000 to 300,000 distinct CDR3 sequences, just under 9.5% of them appearing once. Healthy Caucasians were all of the donors. Regarding the study as a whole: Twins' surplus sharing was weaker for beta out-of-frame sequences. Fewer insertions characterized abundant cord blood beta clonotypes, whereas memory repertoires showed none.

These data were also reused for a study on yellow fever vaccine responses in identical twins. This second study notes: Twins reportedly had a vaccine T cell response that seemed partly convergent, partly personalized.

The sequenced material came from CD8+ T cells sorted from blood. The source of this sequence is a woman younger than 30 in good health.

The CDR3: CASSLSAGGGGLYF. The DNA of the CDR3 is TGTGCCAGCAGTTTATCTGCAGGGGGGGGTGGATTGTACTTC. The V and J genes are TRBV27 and TRBJ2-4; D is possibly TRBD1 or TRBD2 (7 bases each). Germline CDR1 reads MNHEY; CDR2 reads SMNVEV (reference sequence). Trimming left V 0 bases short and J 15 bases short, with 18 bases between. The CDR3 sequence is 14 residues long.